This T cell receptor (beta chain) was documented in a study of metastatic and nonmetastatic thyroid tumors (dated by TCRdb to about 2020). With regard to the full study: The researchers compared repertoires between peripheral blood samples and tumor or nodule tissue samples from patients with malignant or benign thyroid disease.

This clone was seen many times. Its antigen has not been determined. Qualities for individual bases were not recorded, and no much larger clone is one base off. Looking up the germline V gene (reference sequence) yields CDR1 LGHDT and CDR2 YNNKEL. The CDR3 starts with the cysteine, ends with the phenylalanine, and has 14 residues. Left in the record is the CDR3 DNA by itself, 42 bases read in frame from the first base. Trimming at the junction amounts to 1 base on V and 5 bases on J, and the germline ends lie 8 bases apart. Library preparation employed PCR. For sequencing, an Illumina HiSeq 4000 was employed. The TCR beta-chain CDR3 region of each patient was profiled by high-throughput sequencing. The original methods were these. Drawing on CDR3 differences between clinicopathological groups, the researchers built a classifier meant to tell apart patients with distant-metastatic papillary thyroid cancer. Repertoire diversity was assessed with the Shannon index, and tumor-blood repertoire similarity with the Morisita-Horn index. TCRdb reanalyzed the raw reads on its own, using fastp at Q25 for trimming and MiXCR for clone calling, and kept in-frame beta chains. The V and J calls reflect TCRdb's pipeline rather than the authors' work. In all, the sample holds around 26,000 clones, and around 20% of those were seen once. Together, the top ten hold just over 7.5% of the sample.

None of the patients had been given any treatment before thyroid surgery. Patient clinical samples collected from the early 2010s to the late 2010s were retrospectively analysed using T-cell receptor beta sequencing. General study outcomes and caveats: In both blood and tumor samples, malignant tumors were reported to have significantly higher TCR beta diversity than benign nodules.

The chain employs TRBV3-1 and TRBJ2-2; confidence is insufficient to name the D gene. Sequenced material: blood. The clonotype comes from a female donor with papillary thyroid cancer or a benign thyroid nodule (not recorded which). Some clones in this sample may be carry-over from other donors' samples. The nucleotide sequence reads as follows: TGTGCCAGCAGCCAAGTAGACAATACCGGGGAGCTGTTTTTT. It translates as CASSQVDNTGELFF.